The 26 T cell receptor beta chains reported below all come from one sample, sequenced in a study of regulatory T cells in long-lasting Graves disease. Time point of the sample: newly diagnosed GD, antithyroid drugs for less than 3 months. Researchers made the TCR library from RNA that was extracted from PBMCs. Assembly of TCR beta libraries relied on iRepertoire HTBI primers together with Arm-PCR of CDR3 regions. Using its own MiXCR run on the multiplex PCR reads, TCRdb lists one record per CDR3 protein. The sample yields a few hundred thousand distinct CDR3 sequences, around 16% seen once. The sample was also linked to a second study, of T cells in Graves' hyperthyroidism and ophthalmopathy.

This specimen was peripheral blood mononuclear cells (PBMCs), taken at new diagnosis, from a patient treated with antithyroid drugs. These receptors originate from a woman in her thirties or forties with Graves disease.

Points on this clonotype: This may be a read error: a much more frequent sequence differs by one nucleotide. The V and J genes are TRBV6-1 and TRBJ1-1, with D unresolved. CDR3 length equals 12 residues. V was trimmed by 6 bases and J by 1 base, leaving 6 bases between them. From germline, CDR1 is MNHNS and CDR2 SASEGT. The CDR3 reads CASSVQNTEAFF. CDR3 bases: TGTGCCAGCAGCGTACAGAACACTGAAGCTTTCTTT.

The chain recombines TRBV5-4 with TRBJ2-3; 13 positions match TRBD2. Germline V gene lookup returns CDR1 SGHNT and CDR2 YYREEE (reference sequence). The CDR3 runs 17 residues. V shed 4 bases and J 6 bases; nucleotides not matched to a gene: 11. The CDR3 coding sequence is TGTGCCAGCAGCCCGGGAGGACTAGCGGGAGAACAGGATACGCAGTATTTT. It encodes CASSPGGLAGEQDTQYF. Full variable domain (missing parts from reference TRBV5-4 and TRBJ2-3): ETGVTQSPTHLIKTRGQQVTLRCSSQSGHNTVSWYQQALGQGPQFIFQYYREEENGRGNFPPRFSGLQFPNYSSELNVNALELDDSALYLCASSPGGLAGEQDTQYFGPGTRLTVL.

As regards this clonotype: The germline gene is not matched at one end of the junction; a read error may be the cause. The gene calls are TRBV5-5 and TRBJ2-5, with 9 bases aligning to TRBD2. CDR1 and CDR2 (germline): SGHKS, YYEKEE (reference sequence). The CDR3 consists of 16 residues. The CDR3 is CASSGALAGFQETQYF. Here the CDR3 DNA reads TGCGCCAGCAGCGGTGCTCTAGCGGGATTCCAAGAGACCCAGTACTTC.

The CDR3: CASSTRRANEKLFF. The CDR3 DNA sequence: TGTGCCAGCAGCACACGTAGGGCTAATGAAAAACTGTTTTTT. The chain uses TRBV5-5 and TRBJ1-4, with D unresolved. V shed 4 bases and J shed 3 bases, with 10 bases lying between them. Germline CDR1 and CDR2: SGHKS and YYEKEE (reference sequence). The CDR3 is 14 residues long.

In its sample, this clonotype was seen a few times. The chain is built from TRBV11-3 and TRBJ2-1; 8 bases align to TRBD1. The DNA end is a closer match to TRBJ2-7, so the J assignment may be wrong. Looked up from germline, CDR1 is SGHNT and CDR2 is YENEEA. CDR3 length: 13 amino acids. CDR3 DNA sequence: TGTGCCTGGAGTGCCGGGACAGGTGGCGAGCAGTACTTC. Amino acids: CAWSAGTGGEQYF.

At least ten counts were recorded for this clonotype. This CDR3 reads CASSTAGGTGNTIYF. DNA for the CDR3: TGTGCCAGCAGCACCGCAGGGGGAACTGGAAACACCATATATTTT. V and J are TRBV9 and TRBJ1-3, with TRBD1 matching 7 bases. In germline, CDR1 is SGDLS, CDR2 YYNGEE. The CDR3 runs to 15 residues. Trimming removed 4 bases from V and 2 bases from J; junction bases left unmatched: 6.

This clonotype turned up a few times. CDR3 residues: CASSPWTGRSSYNEQFF. Written as DNA, the CDR3 is TGTGCCAGCAGTCCTTGGACAGGTCGGAGCTCCTACAATGAGCAGTTCTTC. The V and J genes are TRBV28 and TRBJ2-1; TRBD1 agrees at 7 bases. The germline gives CDR1 MDHEN, CDR2 SYDVKM. The V and J ends lost 5 bases and 0 bases, in that order; junction bases with no gene match: 10. The CDR3 has 17 amino acids.

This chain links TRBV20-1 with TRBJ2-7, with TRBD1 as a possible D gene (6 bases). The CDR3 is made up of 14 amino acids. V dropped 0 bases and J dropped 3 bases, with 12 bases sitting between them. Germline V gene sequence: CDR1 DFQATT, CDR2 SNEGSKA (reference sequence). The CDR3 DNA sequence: TGCAGTGCTAGAGAACCGGGACACCACTACGAGCAGTACTTC. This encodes CSAREPGHHYEQYF.

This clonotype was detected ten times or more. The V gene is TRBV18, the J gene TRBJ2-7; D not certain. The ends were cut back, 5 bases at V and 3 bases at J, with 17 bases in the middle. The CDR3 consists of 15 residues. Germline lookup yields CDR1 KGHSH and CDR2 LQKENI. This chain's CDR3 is CASSSSEPPSYEQYF. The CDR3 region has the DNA TGTGCCAGCTCATCCTCCGAGCCACCAAGCTACGAGCAGTACTTC.

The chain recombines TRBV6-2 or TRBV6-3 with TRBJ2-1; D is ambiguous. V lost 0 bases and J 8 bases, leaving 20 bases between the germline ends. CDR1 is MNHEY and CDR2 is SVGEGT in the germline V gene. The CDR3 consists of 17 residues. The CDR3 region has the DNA TGTGCCAGCAGTTACTCGTTGGAGAGGTCAACGAGGCATGAGCAGTTCTTC. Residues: CASSYSLERSTRHEQFF.

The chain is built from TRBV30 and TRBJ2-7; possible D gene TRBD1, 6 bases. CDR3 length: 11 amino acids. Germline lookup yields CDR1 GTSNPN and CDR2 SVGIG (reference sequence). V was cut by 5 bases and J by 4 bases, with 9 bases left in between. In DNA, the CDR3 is TGTGCCTGGTCAACAGGGTACGAGCAGTACTTC. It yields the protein CAWSTGYEQYF.

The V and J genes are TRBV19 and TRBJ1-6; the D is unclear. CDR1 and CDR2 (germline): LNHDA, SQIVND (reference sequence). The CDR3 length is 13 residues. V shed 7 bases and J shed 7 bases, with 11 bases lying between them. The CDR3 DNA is TGTGCCAGTAAGCGGGCCGGGAATTCACCCCTCCACTTT. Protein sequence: CASKRAGNSPLHF. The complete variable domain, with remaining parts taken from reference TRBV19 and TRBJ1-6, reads DGGITQSPKYLFRKEGQNVTLSCEQNLNHDAMYWYRQDPGQGLRLIYYSQIVNDFQKGDIAEGYSVSREKKESFPLTVTSAQKNPTAFYLCASKRAGNSPLHFGNGTRLTVT.

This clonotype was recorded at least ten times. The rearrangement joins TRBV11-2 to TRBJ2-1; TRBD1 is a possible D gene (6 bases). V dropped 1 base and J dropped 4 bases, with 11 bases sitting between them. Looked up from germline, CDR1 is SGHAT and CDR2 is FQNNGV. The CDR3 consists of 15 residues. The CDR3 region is CASSLGQVGYNEQFF. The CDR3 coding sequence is TGTGCCAGCAGCTTAGGACAGGTGGGGTACAATGAGCAGTTCTTC.

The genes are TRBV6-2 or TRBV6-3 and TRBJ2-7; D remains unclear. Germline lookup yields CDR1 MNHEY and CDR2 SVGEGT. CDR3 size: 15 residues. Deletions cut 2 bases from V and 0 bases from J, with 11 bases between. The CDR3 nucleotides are TGTGCCAGCAGTTACGTAATTGCGAGCTCCTACGAGCAGTACTTC. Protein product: CASSYVIASSYEQYF.

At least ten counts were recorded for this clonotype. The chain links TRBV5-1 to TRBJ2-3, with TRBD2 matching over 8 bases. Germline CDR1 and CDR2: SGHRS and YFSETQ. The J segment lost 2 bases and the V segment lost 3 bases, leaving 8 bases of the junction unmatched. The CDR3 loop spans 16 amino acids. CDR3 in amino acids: CASSSGNSGNTDTQYF. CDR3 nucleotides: TGCGCCAGCAGCTCGGGAAATAGCGGGAACACAGATACGCAGTATTTT.

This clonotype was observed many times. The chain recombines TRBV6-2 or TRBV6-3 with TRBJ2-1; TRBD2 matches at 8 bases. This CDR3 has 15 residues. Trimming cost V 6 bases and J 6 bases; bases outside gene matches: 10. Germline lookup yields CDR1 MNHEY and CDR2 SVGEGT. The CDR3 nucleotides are TGTGCCAGCAGCCATCCGAACAGCGGGAGCAATGAGCAGTTCTTC. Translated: CASSHPNSGSNEQFF.

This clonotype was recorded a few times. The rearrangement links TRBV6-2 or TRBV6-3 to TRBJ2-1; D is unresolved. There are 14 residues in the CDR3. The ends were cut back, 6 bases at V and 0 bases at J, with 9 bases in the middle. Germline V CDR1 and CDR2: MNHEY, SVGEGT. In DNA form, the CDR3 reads TGTGCCAGCAGCCATCCGATCTCCTACAATGAGCAGTTCTTC. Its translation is CASSHPISYNEQFF.

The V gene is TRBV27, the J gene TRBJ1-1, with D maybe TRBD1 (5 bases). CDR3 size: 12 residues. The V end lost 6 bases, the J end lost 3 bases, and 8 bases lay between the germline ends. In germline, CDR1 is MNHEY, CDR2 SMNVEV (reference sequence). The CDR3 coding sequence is TGTGCCAGCAGAGCAGGGCACACTGAAGCTTTCTTT. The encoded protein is CASRAGHTEAFF.

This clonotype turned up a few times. The chain's CDR3 is CASSIPRDGRDQPQHF. The CDR3 coding sequence is TGTGCCAGTAGTATCCCAAGGGACGGCCGGGATCAGCCCCAGCATTTT. This chain connects TRBV19 to TRBJ1-5, with D tentatively TRBD1 (5 bases). CDR1 and CDR2 from the germline V gene are LNHDA and SQIVND (reference sequence). The CDR3 consists of 16 residues. Trimming pared 3 bases from V and 5 bases from J, leaving 17 bases between.

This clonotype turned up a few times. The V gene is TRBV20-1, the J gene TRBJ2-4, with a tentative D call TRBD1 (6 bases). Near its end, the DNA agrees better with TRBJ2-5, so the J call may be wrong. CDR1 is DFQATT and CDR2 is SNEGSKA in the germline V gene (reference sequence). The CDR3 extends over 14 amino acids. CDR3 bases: TGCAGTGCTAGAGGGGACAACTTACTAGGGACCCAGTACTTC. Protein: CSARGDNLLGTQYF.

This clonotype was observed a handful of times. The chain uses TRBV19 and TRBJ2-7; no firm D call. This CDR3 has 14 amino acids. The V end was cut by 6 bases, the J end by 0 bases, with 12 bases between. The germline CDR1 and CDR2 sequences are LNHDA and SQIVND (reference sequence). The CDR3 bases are TGTGCCAGTAGAACCCAATGGAGCTCCTACGAGCAGTACTTC. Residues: CASRTQWSSYEQYF. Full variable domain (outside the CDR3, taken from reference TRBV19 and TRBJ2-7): DGGITQSPKYLFRKEGQNVTLSCEQNLNHDAMYWYRQDPGQGLRLIYYSQIVNDFQKGDIAEGYSVSREKKESFPLTVTSAQKNPTAFYLCASRTQWSSYEQYFGPGTRLTVT.

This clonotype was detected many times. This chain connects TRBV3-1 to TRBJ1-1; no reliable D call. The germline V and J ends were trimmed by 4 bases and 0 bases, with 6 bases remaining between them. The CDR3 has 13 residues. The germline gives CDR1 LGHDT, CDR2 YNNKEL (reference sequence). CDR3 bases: TGTGCCAGCAGCCCCCAGATGAACACTGAAGCTTTCTTT. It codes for CASSPQMNTEAFF.

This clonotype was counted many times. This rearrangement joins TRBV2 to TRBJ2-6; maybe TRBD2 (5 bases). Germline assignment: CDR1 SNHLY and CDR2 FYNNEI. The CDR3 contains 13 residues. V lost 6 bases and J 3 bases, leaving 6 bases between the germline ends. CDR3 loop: CASRGDGANVLTF. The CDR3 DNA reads TGTGCCAGCAGGGGAGATGGGGCCAACGTCCTGACTTTC.

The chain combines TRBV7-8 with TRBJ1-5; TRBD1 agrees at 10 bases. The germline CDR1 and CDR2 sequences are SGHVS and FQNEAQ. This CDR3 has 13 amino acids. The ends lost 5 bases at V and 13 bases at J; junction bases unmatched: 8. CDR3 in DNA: TGTGCCAGCAGCGCCGGACAGGGGGGGTCTCAGCATTTT. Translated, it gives CASSAGQGGSQHF.

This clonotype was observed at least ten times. The CDR3 spells CASSLDLAGSRETQYF. For the CDR3, the DNA is TGTGCCAGCAGCTTAGATCTAGCAGGGAGTCGTGAGACCCAGTACTTC. The chain recombines TRBV11-3 with TRBJ2-5; either TRBD1 or TRBD2 may supply D (5 bases each). Germline CDR1 reads SGHNT; CDR2 reads YENEEA. The CDR3 loop spans 16 amino acids. Trimming removed 0 bases from V and 5 bases from J, with 16 bases in between.

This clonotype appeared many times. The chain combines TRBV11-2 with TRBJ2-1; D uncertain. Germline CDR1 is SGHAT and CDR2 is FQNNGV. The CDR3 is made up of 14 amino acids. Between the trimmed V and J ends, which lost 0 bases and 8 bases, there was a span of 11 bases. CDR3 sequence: CASSLEPVGDEQFF. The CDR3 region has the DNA TGTGCCAGCAGCTTAGAACCCGTGGGCGATGAGCAGTTCTTC.